Reported below is one TCR beta chain. The target antigen is unknown. The PCR used 60 Vbeta and 13 Jbeta primers. Clones were read by immunoSEQ multiplex PCR, and TCRdb kept only the in-frame ones, dropping some. The sample records around 150,000 clones, about 68% being singletons. The data derive from a study of cytomegalovirus exposure and HLA in healthy donors. Findings of the study overall: A later analysis appeared to link common viral pathogens to several of the most significant clusters. TCR beta chain V- and J-gene trimming was linked, in a later analysis, to a missense variant in DCLRE1C.

The donors (healthy individuals) were bone marrow donors. The CDR3 extends over 17 amino acids. Losses at the gene ends were 3 bases for V and 0 bases for J; bases not matched to a gene: 10. The germline CDR1 and CDR2 sequences are LNHDA and SQIVND (reference sequence). The receptor comes from a human donor in good health. The source material was PBMCs. The rearrangement uses TRBV19 and TRBJ2-5, with 7 bases identical to TRBD1. The CDR3 sequence: CASSILGGPPYQETQYF. The CDR3 coding sequence is TGTGCCAGTAGTATCCTAGGGGGCCCCCCGTACCAAGAGACCCAGTACTTC.